The 8 T cell receptor beta chains below were found in one sample sequenced in a study of blood T cell repertoires in COVID-19. Clones were sequenced by immunoSEQ multiplex PCR, and TCRdb holds only the in-frame ones, with some missing. The table has about 210,000 clones, 88% seen once. The sample comprised peripheral blood. These receptor sequences come from a man between 65 and 80 years old with acute or convalescent COVID-19.

This chain links TRBV5-1 with TRBJ1-5; no definite D call. V dropped 1 base and J dropped 4 bases, with 6 bases sitting between them. The CDR3 consists of 13 residues. Germline V gene data show CDR1 as SGHRS and CDR2 as YFSETQ. CDR3 sequence: CASSLSPNQPQHF. CDR3 in DNA: TGCGCCAGCAGCTTGTCCCCTAATCAGCCCCAGCATTTT.

The genes are TRBV3-1 (or the pseudogene TRBV3-2) and TRBJ2-3; TRBD2 agrees at 13 bases. The CDR3 extends over 19 amino acids. With V trimmed by 4 bases and J by 1 base, 11 bases remained unmatched. Looked up from germline, CDR1 is LGHDT and CDR2 is YNNKEL (reference sequence). CDR3 protein: CASSPITSGRARGTDTQYF. For the CDR3, the DNA is TGTGCCAGCAGCCCCATTACTAGCGGGAGGGCCCGTGGCACAGATACGCAGTATTTT.

The chain joins TRBV6-5 to TRBJ2-1, with 7 bases that match TRBD1. This CDR3 spans 13 amino acids. Trimming at V came to 11 bases and at J to 4 bases, leaving 8 bases not matched to a gene. CDR1 is MNHEY, CDR2 SVGAGI, per germline. The CDR3 DNA sequence: TGTGCCGGCCGGGACAGCGAGTACAATGAGCAGTTCTTC. Protein: CAGRDSEYNEQFF.

The chain couples TRBV6-2 or TRBV6-3 to TRBJ1-1, with 9 bases that match TRBD1. The CDR3 covers 14 residues. Germline loops: CDR1 MNHEY, CDR2 SVGEGT. J lost 4 bases, V lost 5 bases, and 5 bases had no gene match. The CDR3 is CASSTRTGATEAFF. The CDR3 DNA reads TGTGCCAGCAGTACACGGACAGGGGCCACTGAAGCTTTCTTT.

The CDR3 DNA is TGTGCCAGCAGCCTCACTTCCGGGACAAGCTATGGCTACACCTTC. This encodes CASSLTSGTSYGYTF. The genes are TRBV11-2 and TRBJ1-2, with D perhaps TRBD1 (6 bases). The CDR3 runs to 15 residues. The germline gives CDR1 SGHAT, CDR2 FQNNGV. V shed 5 bases and J shed 4 bases, with 17 bases lying between them. The full variable domain, completed using reference TRBV11-2 and TRBJ1-2, is EAGVAQSPRYKIIEKRQSVAFWCNPISGHATLYWYQQILGQGPKLLIQFQNNGVVDDSQLPKDRFSAERLKGVDSTLKIQPAKLEDSAVYLCASSLTSGTSYGYTFGSGTRLTVV.

This rearrangement joins TRBV24-1 to TRBJ1-4; D is undetermined. The CDR3 covers 18 residues. CDR1 and CDR2 (germline): KGHDR, SFDVKD. Trimming cost V 9 bases and J 1 base, with 23 bases left between them. CDR3 DNA sequence: TGTGCCACCCCACTAATTGCCCCCCGAGTCGGAACTAATGAAAAACTGTTTTTT. Translating gives CATPLIAPRVGTNEKLFF.

This rearrangement joins TRBV6-6 to TRBJ2-5, with 10 bases matching TRBD2. Germline V CDR1 and CDR2: MNHNY, SVGAGI (reference sequence). V lost 0 bases, J lost 5 bases, and 3 bases stayed unmatched. This CDR3 region has 15 residues. The CDR3 sequence: CASSYSSAGGETQYF. Here the CDR3 DNA reads TGTGCCAGCAGTTACTCATCAGCGGGAGGGGAGACCCAGTACTTC.

The J gene is TRBJ1-3, the V gene TRBV7-6; tentatively, D is TRBD1 (5 bases). V lost 5 bases, J lost 7 bases, and 12 bases lay in between. The CDR3 extends over 13 amino acids. Germline-derived CDR1 and CDR2 are SGHVS and FNYEAQ. CDR3 in DNA: TGTGCCAGCAGCCAGGGACTTCAGAACACCATATATTTT. This encodes CASSQGLQNTIYF.